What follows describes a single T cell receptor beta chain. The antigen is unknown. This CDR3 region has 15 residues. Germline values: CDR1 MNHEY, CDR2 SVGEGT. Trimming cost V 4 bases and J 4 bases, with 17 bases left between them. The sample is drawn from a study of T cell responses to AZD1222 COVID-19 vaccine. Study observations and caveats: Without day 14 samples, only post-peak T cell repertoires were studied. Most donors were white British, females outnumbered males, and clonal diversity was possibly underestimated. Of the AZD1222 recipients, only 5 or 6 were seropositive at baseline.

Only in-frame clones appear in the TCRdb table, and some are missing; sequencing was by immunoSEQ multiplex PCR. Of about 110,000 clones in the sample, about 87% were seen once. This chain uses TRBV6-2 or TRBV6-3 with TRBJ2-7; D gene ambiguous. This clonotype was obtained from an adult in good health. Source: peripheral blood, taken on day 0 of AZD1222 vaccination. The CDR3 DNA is TGTGCCAGCAGTTCCCGAGGCGGACCCAAATACGAGCAGTACTTC. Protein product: CASSSRGGPKYEQYF.